The rows below give T cell receptor beta chains drawn from one sample of a study of spatial heterogeneity in lung cancer. TCRdb re-called the 5' RACE reads with MiXCR, one entry per CDR3 protein. The table lists some 41,000 distinct CDR3 sequences, 22% of them singletons, with under 8% in the top ten. The source material was PBMCs, sampled at follow-up. The source of these receptors is a female donor with early-stage non-small cell lung cancer. CDR3s include the opening cysteine and the closing phenylalanine or tryptophan. D genes are given only for firm matches. Clone size appears in some rows only: once, few, many, or a class for an expanded clone.

D gene,clone size,J gene,V gene,CDR3 DNA,CDR3 protein
-,few,TRBJ2-2,TRBV20-1,TGCAGTGCTAGAGCCGGAGGGTTTATGGCCGGGGAGCTGTTTTTT,CSARAGGFMAGELFF
TRBD1,few,TRBJ1-2,TRBV27,TGTGCCAGCACCTCCCGGACAGGGACATTCCTCTTC,CASTSRTGTFLF
-,-,TRBJ1-1,TRBV11-2,TGTGCCAGCAGCCCGAGGCGCGTTCTCAAAGCTTTCTTT,CASSPRRVLKAFF
TRBD1,many,TRBJ1-2,TRBV29-1,TGCAGCGCGAAGACCGGTACTACAGGGGTTGGCTATGGCTACACCTTC,CSAKTGTTGVGYGYTF
TRBD1,many,TRBJ1-6,TRBV19,TGTGCCAGTAGCCCGGACGTCAGGGGGACACCCCTCCACTTT,CASSPDVRGTPLHF
-,few,TRBJ1-3,TRBV20-1,TGCAGTGCTAGAGGTCCCGCGGGGGCCGGAAACACCATATATTTT,CSARGPAGAGNTIYF
-,few,TRBJ1-2,TRBV29-1,TGCAGCGTTGAATACAGGAACTATGGCTACACCTTC,CSVEYRNYGYTF
-,many,TRBJ2-1,TRBV7-9,TGTGCCAGCAGCTTAGCCAAGCTATCAATGAGGAAGCAGTTCTTC,CASSLAKLSMRKQFF
TRBD1,many,TRBJ1-2,TRBV4-1,TGCGCCAGCAGCCAAGGGACAGGGATTAACTATGGCTACACCTTC,CASSQGTGINYGYTF
-,-,TRBJ2-1,TRBV12-3/TRBV12-4,TGTGCCAGCACCTGGGGGGACAGTTATGATGAGCAGTTCTTC,CASTWGDSYDEQFF
-,-,TRBJ2-7,TRBV11-3,TGTGCCAGCAGCCAAGGGATATCCTCCTACGAGCGGTACTTC,CASSQGISSYERYF
TRBD1,-,TRBJ2-5,TRBV27,TGTGCCACTGGATCCACGGGACAGCCTGGAGAGACCCAGTACTTC,CATGSTGQPGETQYF
-,many,TRBJ1-2,TRBV28,TGTGCCAGCGCCCCTAACTATGGCTACACCTTC,CASAPNYGYTF
-,-,TRBJ1-1,TRBV6-1,TGTGCCAGCAGGACGACCTCGCACACTGAAGCTTTCTTT,CASRTTSHTEAFF
TRBD2,-,TRBJ2-7,TRBV6-2/TRBV6-3,TGTGCCAGCATTGGGACTAGCGGGAATTACGAGCAGAACTTC,CASIGTSGNYEQNF
-,few,TRBJ1-5,TRBV6-6,TGTGCCAGCAGTTACAGGGGTGAGGAGCCCCAGCATTTT,CASSYRGEEPQHF
-,-,TRBJ1-6,TRBV5-1,TGCGCCAGCAGCTTGGCCGGCAGAGGGTATTCACCCCTCCACTTT,CASSLAGRGYSPLHF
-,many,TRBJ1-3,TRBV11-2,TGTGCCAGCACTCCGTGGGAGGCGCACTCTGGAAACACCATATATTTT,CASTPWEAHSGNTIYF
-,few,TRBJ2-2,TRBV2,TGTGCCAGCAGTGAAGAGGGGACCGGGGAGCTGTTTTTT,CASSEEGTGELFF
-,-,TRBJ2-3,TRBV29-1,TGCAGCGTGGGAAGGACAGACACAGATACGCAGTATTTT,CSVGRTDTDTQYF
-,many,TRBJ1-3,TRBV29-1,TGCAGCGTTGGAAGCTCTGGAAACACCATATATTTT,CSVGSSGNTIYF
TRBD1,few,TRBJ2-1,TRBV19,TGTGCCAGTAGTATAGATCAGGGGGCAACCTACAATGAGCAGTTCTTC,CASSIDQGATYNEQFF
-,-,TRBJ1-5,TRBV13,TGTGCCAGCAGCTTAGACCGATTTCACGGGGATAGCAATCAGCCCCAACATTTT,CASSLDRFHGDSNQPQHF
-,many,TRBJ2-3,TRBV7-9,TGTGCCAGCAGCTTATCTGTGAGCACAGATACGCAGTATTTT,CASSLSVSTDTQYF
-,-,TRBJ2-6,TRBV29-1,TGCAGCGTAACAGGAAGCTCTGGGGCCAACGTCCTGACTTTC,CSVTGSSGANVLTF
-,-,TRBJ2-5,TRBV7-3,TGTGCCAGCAGCTTAGACCGGGCCCGGGGCCAGGAGACCCAGCACTTC,CASSLDRARGQETQHF
-,-,TRBJ1-4,TRBV19,TGTGCCAGTAGTATCATGGCAACTAATGAAAAACTGTTTTTT,CASSIMATNEKLFF
TRBD1,many,TRBJ2-5,TRBV27,TGTGCCAGCAGTTTCGTCGGGACAGGAGAGACCCAGTACTTC,CASSFVGTGETQYF
-,-,TRBJ1-2,TRBV7-3,TGTGCCAGCAGCTTAAACCCTAAGGGCGGGCGGAGGGGCTACACCTTC,CASSLNPKGGRRGYTF
TRBD2,few,TRBJ2-1,TRBV7-3,TGTGCCAGCAGCCAGCGTGCGGGAGCTAATGAGCAGTTCTTC,CASSQRAGANEQFF
-,few,TRBJ2-1,TRBV15,TGTGCCACCAGCAGAGATCCCAGCTATGAGCAGTTCTTC,CATSRDPSYEQFF
-,-,TRBJ1-1,TRBV2,TGTGCCAGCAGTCACGACAGAGGCGGCACTGAAGCTTTCTTT,CASSHDRGGTEAFF
TRBD1,medium-sized,TRBJ2-1,TRBV29-1,TGCAGCTCACCCGTCACCCGGGACAGGGAATTCTTC,CSSPVTRDREFF
TRBD2,few,TRBJ2-2,TRBV7-8,TGTGCCAGCAGCTCGGGACTAGCGGTAAACACCGGGGAGCTGTTTTTT,CASSSGLAVNTGELFF
-,few,TRBJ1-3,TRBV6-1,TGTGCCAGCAGTGAATTGTTCTACTCTGGAAACACCATATATTTT,CASSELFYSGNTIYF
-,-,TRBJ1-4,TRBV6-5,TGTGCCAGCAGTTACAACCAGGGGAGGAATGAAAAACTGTTTTTT,CASSYNQGRNEKLFF
-,-,TRBJ2-5,TRBV23-1,TGCGCCAGCAGTCGGCGTCTGGGGGAGACCCAGTACTTC,CASSRRLGETQYF
-,few,TRBJ1-1,TRBV29-1,TGCAGCGTTGAGGACGGAGAATGGGACACTGAAGCTTTCTTT,CSVEDGEWDTEAFF
-,-,TRBJ2-5,TRBV7-1,TGTGCCAGCAGTATACTAGGAGGGAAAGAGACCCAGTACTTC,CASSILGGKETQYF
-,few,TRBJ2-6,TRBV20-1,TGCAGTGCTGAACAGGGAGCTGGGGCCAACGTCCTGACTTTC,CSAEQGAGANVLTF
-,-,TRBJ2-3,TRBV5-6,TGTGCCAGCAGCTTGTCCCGGGTCACAGATACGCAGTATTTT,CASSLSRVTDTQYF